A selection of T cell receptor beta chains follows, all from one sample in a study of blood T cell repertoires in COVID-19. The method was immunoSEQ multiplex PCR; TCRdb's version includes in-frame clones alone and lacks a portion of them. The repertoire has some 14,000 clones, roughly 90% of them found once; the top ten carry about a fifth. The specimen sequenced was peripheral blood. All receptors come from a human donor with active COVID-19. The donor label of this sample is uncertain. Each CDR3 is given without its conserved first and last residue. A D gene is named only where the DNA matches it firmly.

d_call	v_call	j_call	cdr3_length	cdr3_aa
.	TRBV19	TRBJ2-3	12	ASSRDRNMDTQY
.	TRBV14	TRBJ2-3	9	ASSQALTQY
TRBD1	TRBV19	TRBJ2-7	12	ASSPVDRFYEQY
.	TRBV12-3/TRBV12-4	TRBJ1-3	9	ASSHTGRPF
TRBD2	TRBV30	TRBJ2-7	11	AWSVTSGGEQY
.	TRBV18	TRBJ2-2	15	ASSGQYGDSNTGELF
.	TRBV7-6	TRBJ2-7	12	ASSPLPRQDEQY
TRBD1	TRBV19	TRBJ2-5	11	ASSIDRGETQY
.	TRBV23-1	TRBJ2-3	9	ASIRVDTQY
TRBD2	TRBV28	TRBJ2-3	15	ASSFLRGGKSTDTQY
.	TRBV7-2	TRBJ1-1	12	ASSLGTVNTEAF
TRBD2	TRBV4-3	TRBJ2-1	12	ASSPGLARNEQF
TRBD1	TRBV2	TRBJ1-5	13	ASNSETGGLQPQH
.	TRBV21-1	TRBJ2-1	12	ASSLRTGLNEQF
.	TRBV10-3	TRBJ2-1	10	AISDQGYEQF
TRBD1	TRBV11-1	TRBJ1-5	14	ASSLLDRVYNQPQH
.	TRBV7-3	TRBJ2-3	13	ASSQSGAITDTQY
TRBD1	TRBV5-1	TRBJ2-5	11	ASSYRGQETQY
.	TRBV6-5	TRBJ1-6	12	ASSRDRPRSPLH
.	TRBV27	TRBJ2-1	11	ASSFILYNEQF
TRBD2	TRBV7-9	TRBJ2-5	15	ASSPRGSGGYQETQY
.	TRBV28	TRBJ1-1	14	ASGRREELGNTEAF
TRBD2	TRBV19	TRBJ2-5	13	ASRAGPGLGETQY
TRBD1	TRBV28	TRBJ2-3	13	ASSLPGQGPDTQY
.	TRBV6-4	TRBJ1-2	13	ASSDKAGNIAGYT
.	TRBV5-4	TRBJ1-1	12	ASSLGAMNTEAF
TRBD1	TRBV3-1/TRBV3-2	TRBJ1-2	14	ASSQRGQIDNYGYT
TRBD2	TRBV27	TRBJ2-3	13	ASSLAGRRTDTQY
.	TRBV10-3	TRBJ2-5	12	ATCLDLGQETQY
TRBD1	TRBV11-2	TRBJ1-6	14	ASSLRGGERGSPLH
TRBD2	TRBV19	TRBJ2-6	17	ASSMWPSGGSSGANVLT
TRBD1	TRBV6-5	TRBJ1-5	13	ASSYGGGGHQPQH
TRBD1	TRBV5-8	TRBJ2-3	13	ASSSTGLTTDTQY
TRBD2	TRBV14	TRBJ2-3	15	ASSPTLQGGKTDTQY
TRBD2	TRBV15	TRBJ2-7	14	ATSEPQLAGSYEQY
.	TRBV18	TRBJ2-7	15	ASSPPRRRSGDYEQY
.	TRBV10-3	TRBJ2-6	12	AISDTRGANVLT
.	TRBV18	TRBJ2-1	10	ASSPPGSWRF
.	TRBV7-9	TRBJ2-3	12	ASSLWGPTDTQY
.	TRBV27	TRBJ1-5	13	ASSLSRLGNQPQH
.	TRBV20-1	TRBJ1-2	9	SARVRETFT
.	TRBV6-5	TRBJ2-5	13	ASTGVGGGAETQY
.	TRBV12-3/TRBV12-4	TRBJ1-1	11	ASRRQDYTEAF
TRBD1	TRBV5-8	TRBJ1-1	13	ASRRTGGAITEAF
.	TRBV11-2	TRBJ1-5	12	ASSLVAGLQPQH
TRBD1	TRBV3-1/TRBV3-2	TRBJ2-2	14	ASSRDRGENTGELF
.	TRBV6-1	TRBJ1-6	15	ASSGNPLSSYNSPLH
.	TRBV29-1	TRBJ2-2	11	SVDRSNTGELF